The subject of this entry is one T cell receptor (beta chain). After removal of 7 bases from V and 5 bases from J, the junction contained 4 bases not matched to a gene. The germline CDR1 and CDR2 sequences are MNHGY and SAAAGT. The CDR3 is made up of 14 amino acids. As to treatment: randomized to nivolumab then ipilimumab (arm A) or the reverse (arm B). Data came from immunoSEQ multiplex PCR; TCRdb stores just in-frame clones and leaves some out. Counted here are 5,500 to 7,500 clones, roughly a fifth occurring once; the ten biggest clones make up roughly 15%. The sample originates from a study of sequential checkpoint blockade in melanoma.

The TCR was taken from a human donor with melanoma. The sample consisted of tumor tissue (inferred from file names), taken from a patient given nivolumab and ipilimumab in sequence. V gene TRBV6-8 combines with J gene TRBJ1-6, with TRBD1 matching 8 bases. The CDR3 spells CASKMDRDNSPLHF. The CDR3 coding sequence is TGTGCCAGCAAGATGGACAGGGATAATTCACCCCTCCACTTT.